This entry lists 13 T cell receptor beta chains sequenced from one sample in a study of blood T cell repertoires in COVID-19. Produced via immunoSEQ multiplex PCR; TCRdb's table is partial and in-frame only. Of roughly 99,000 clones in the sample, just over 85% were seen once. Sequencing was done on a sample of peripheral blood. The receptors derive from a man aged 45-60 years with COVID-19, enrolled during active disease.

CDR3 protein: CASGWEVTSNSPLHF. Here the CDR3 DNA reads TGTGCCAGTGGATGGGAGGTGACGAGTAATTCACCCCTCCACTTT. The V call is TRBV19, the J call TRBJ1-6; D unclear. The CDR3 is made up of 15 amino acids. The germline V and J ends were trimmed by 8 bases and 6 bases, with 17 bases remaining between them. CDR1 and CDR2 from the germline V gene are LNHDA and SQIVND (reference sequence).

This clone showed up just a few times. The rearrangement links TRBV9 to TRBJ1-4, with 10 bases aligning to TRBD1. The CDR3 is made up of 17 amino acids. CDR1 and CDR2 from the germline V gene are SGDLS and YYNGEE. V dropped 3 bases and J dropped 4; count of bases not matched to a gene: 9. CDR3 nucleotide sequence: TGTGCCAGCAGCGACCGGACAGGGGGAGGCCTTAATGAAAAACTGTTTTTT. Translated: CASSDRTGGGLNEKLFF.

This chain links TRBV5-1 with TRBJ1-4; TRBD1 matches at 12 bases. Unmatched junction bases numbered 11, after V lost 4 bases and J lost 4 bases. Germline assignment: CDR1 SGHRS and CDR2 YFSETQ. The CDR3 spans 18 residues. The CDR3 spells CASSPRSGTGGNNEKLFF. As DNA, the CDR3 is TGCGCCAGCAGCCCCCGTTCCGGGACAGGGGGCAATAATGAAAAACTGTTTTTT.

In regard to this clone: Its ends do not fully match the called genes, so a read error is possible. The genes are TRBV14 and TRBJ2-3; 7 nucleotides match TRBD2. CDR3 length equals 14 residues. Germline CDR1 and CDR2: SGHDN and FVKESK. In DNA, the CDR3 is TGCAACCGGGACTCCCACCGCGGGGGAGATACGCAGTATTTT. Its translation: CNRDSHRGGDTQYF.

This clone was recorded only once. The genes are TRBV3-1 (or the pseudogene TRBV3-2) and TRBJ2-7; 10 bases are a match to TRBD2. The V segment lost 5 bases and the J segment 3 bases; nucleotides outside the gene matches: 4. The CDR3 consists of 14 residues. CDR1 is LGHDT, CDR2 YNNKEL, per germline (reference sequence). CDR3 amino acids: CASSSRTSGYEQYF. DNA for the CDR3: TGTGCCAGCAGCTCACGGACTAGCGGCTACGAGCAGTACTTC.

In its sample, this clone was seen once. V usage is TRBV7-2 and J usage is TRBJ1-6; D perhaps matches TRBD1 (5 bases). Germline values: CDR1 SGHTA, CDR2 FQGNSA. The V end was cut by 2 bases, the J end by 8 bases, with 7 bases between. The CDR3 contains 13 residues. The CDR3 DNA reads as TGTGCCAGCAGCTTACAGGGTTATTCACCCCTCCACTTT. Its protein product is CASSLQGYSPLHF.

The chain uses TRBV14 and TRBJ1-1, with TRBD1 matching over 8 bases. Per the germline V gene, CDR1 is SGHDN and CDR2 is FVKESK. The junction had 10 bases not matched to a gene; V was cut back by 2 bases and J by 8 bases. The CDR3 covers 15 residues. CDR3 in amino acids: CASSQYRTGSAEAFF. The CDR3 region has the DNA TGTGCCAGCAGCCAATATAGGACAGGGAGTGCGGAAGCTTTCTTT.

The chain recombines TRBV9 with TRBJ1-2; 7 bases agree with TRBD1. V trimming: 4 bases; J trimming: 8 bases; junction bases outside the gene matches: 8. Germline loops: CDR1 SGDLS, CDR2 YYNGEE. The CDR3 is made up of 13 amino acids. The CDR3 region is CASSSRQGRGYTF. The CDR3, as DNA: TGTGCCAGCAGCTCCCGACAGGGACGAGGCTACACCTTC.

The chain employs TRBV5-1 and TRBJ2-5; 7 bases agree with TRBD1. With V trimmed by 1 base and J by 1 base, 7 bases remained unmatched. This CDR3 is built from 16 residues. From germline, CDR1 is SGHRS and CDR2 YFSETQ. The CDR3 DNA sequence: TGCGCCAGCAGCTTGATGGGCAGGGGGACCCAAGAGACCCAGTACTTC. The encoded protein is CASSLMGRGTQETQYF.

The CDR3 DNA reads TGTGCCAGCAGCACAGGGGAATCACCCCTCCACTTT. The encoded protein is CASSTGESPLHF. The rearrangement joins TRBV6-6 to TRBJ1-6; the match to TRBD1 covers 7 bases. The V gene end was trimmed by 6 bases and the J gene end by 10 bases; junction bases not matched to a gene: 3. The CDR3 contains 12 residues. Germline CDR1 MNHNY, CDR2 SVGAGI (reference sequence).

The chain carries TRBV30 and TRBJ2-7; TRBD2 matches at 9 bases. Germline V gene sequence: CDR1 GTSNPN, CDR2 SVGIG (reference sequence). V shed 0 bases and J 7 bases; nucleotides not matched to a gene: 10. CDR3 length: 15 residues. The CDR3 sequence: CAWSVGGGAPREQYF. The CDR3 region has the DNA TGTGCCTGGAGTGTAGGCGGGGGGGCCCCTAGAGAGCAGTACTTC. Full variable domain (outside the CDR3, taken from reference TRBV30 and TRBJ2-7): SQTIHQWPATLVQPVGSPLSLECTVEGTSNPNLYWYRQAAGRGLQLLFYSVGIGQISSEVPQNLSASRPQDRQFILSSKKLLLSDSGFYLCAWSVGGGAPREQYFGPGTRLTVT.

The V and J genes are TRBV13 and TRBJ1-1; possibly TRBD1 for D (5 bases). From germline, CDR1 is PRHDT and CDR2 FYEKMQ (reference sequence). The V and J ends lost 3 bases and 3 bases respectively, with 8 bases between them. The CDR3 has 13 residues. CDR3 DNA: TGTGCCAGCAGCTTTCAAGGGGACACTGAAGCTTTCTTT. Translating gives CASSFQGDTEAFF.

The chain couples TRBV5-1 to TRBJ2-7, with 8 positions matching TRBD1. Losses at the gene ends were 4 bases for V and 3 bases for J; bases not matched to a gene: 9. This CDR3 comprises 15 residues. Per germline, CDR1 SGHRS and CDR2 YFSETQ. The DNA of the CDR3 is TGCGCCAGCAGCCAAAGTCCAGGGACAGGCTACGAGCAGTACTTC. It yields the protein CASSQSPGTGYEQYF.